The next 13 T cell receptor beta chains were all read from a single sample in a study of T cell changes during pregnancy in multiple sclerosis. Only in-frame clones appear in the TCRdb table, and some are missing; sequencing was by immunoSEQ multiplex PCR. The sample holds 78,000 or so clones, about 93% seen once. Sample: CD4+ T cells from peripheral blood mononuclear cells, taken before pregnancy. The receptors were sampled from a female donor with multiple sclerosis, enrolled in a pregnancy study.

The chain couples TRBV5-1 to TRBJ1-1; no firm D call. The germline V and J ends were trimmed by 2 bases and 1 base, with 9 bases remaining between them. In germline, CDR1 is SGHRS, CDR2 YFSETQ. This CDR3 comprises 14 residues. This CDR3 reads CASSFGLGNTEAFF. The DNA for the CDR3 is TGCGCCAGCAGCTTTGGCCTTGGGAACACTGAAGCTTTCTTT.

This chain connects TRBV5-6 to TRBJ2-5; D uncertain. Judging by the DNA end, TRBJ2-7 fits better; the J call may be wrong. In germline, CDR1 is SGHDT, CDR2 YYEEEE. The CDR3 is 16 amino acids. The CDR3 reads CASSLIKEFYSYEQYF. CDR3 DNA: TGTGCCAGCAGCTTGATTAAGGAGTTTTACTCCTACGAGCAGTACTTC.

The V gene is TRBV5-1, the J gene TRBJ2-7, with 11 bases fitting TRBD2. V was clipped by 3 bases and J by 1 base; unmatched bases: 6. This CDR3 has 16 amino acids. Germline values: CDR1 SGHRS, CDR2 YFSETQ. The CDR3 DNA reads TGCGCCAGCAGCTACGGGACTAGCGGAGTTTCCTACGAGCAGTACTTC. It is translated as CASSYGTSGVSYEQYF.

The V gene is TRBV7-2, the J gene TRBJ2-1; D unresolved. CDR1 and CDR2 from the germline V gene are SGHTA and FQGNSA. The CDR3 runs to 12 residues. The V gene lost 1 base and the J gene lost 9 bases, with 7 bases spanning the gap. CDR3 nucleotide sequence: TGTGCCAGCAGCTTAGGAACGAGTGAGCAGTTCTTC. This gives the protein CASSLGTSEQFF. Using reference TRBV7-2 and TRBJ2-1 for the parts outside the CDR3, the full variable domain is GAGVSQSPSNKVTEKGKDVELRCDPISGHTALYWYRQSLGQGLEFLIYFQGNSAPDKSGLPSDRFSAERTGGSVSTLTIQRTQQEDSAVYLCASSLGTSEQFFGPGTRLTVL.

In this sample, this clone turned up a few times. V gene TRBV10-3 combines with J gene TRBJ1-1; D possibly corresponds to TRBD1 (6 bases). Germline CDR1 is ENHRY and CDR2 is SYGVKD. The CDR3 covers 14 residues. The V end lost 2 bases, the J end lost 1 base, and 8 bases lay between the germline ends. For the CDR3, the DNA is TGTGCCATCAGTGAGAGGGGGAAGAACACTGAAGCTTTCTTT. It yields the protein CAISERGKNTEAFF.

Here the CDR3 reads CASSLTVGRTGYEQYF. In nucleotides, the CDR3 is TGTGCCAGCAGCTTAACAGTGGGCAGGACAGGCTACGAGCAGTACTTC. This sequence joins TRBV11-3 and TRBJ2-7, with 7 nucleotides matching TRBD1. Germline V gives CDR1 SGHNT, CDR2 YENEEA. The CDR3 has 16 amino acids. J was trimmed by 3 bases and V by 2 bases; bases with no gene match: 10.

V usage is TRBV9 and J usage is TRBJ2-7; 10 bases are shared with TRBD1. The V gene's germline CDR1 is SGDLS and CDR2 YYNGEE. Unmatched junction bases numbered 6, after V lost 0 bases and J lost 3 bases. The CDR3 sequence is 16 residues long. The CDR3 loop is CASSVGGTGVIYEQYF. The CDR3 DNA follows: TGTGCCAGCAGCGTAGGGGGGACAGGGGTGATCTACGAGCAGTACTTC. The whole variable domain, remainder taken from reference TRBV9 and TRBJ2-7, is DSGVTQTPKHLITATGQRVTLRCSPRSGDLSVYWYQQSLDQGLQFLIQYYNGEERAKGNILERFSAQQFPDLHSELNLSSLELGDSALYFCASSVGGTGVIYEQYFGPGTRLTVT.

This chain links TRBV4-3 with TRBJ2-1, with D unresolved. V lost 4 bases to trimming and J lost 8 bases, with 24 bases between them. The CDR3 length is 17 residues. Per germline, CDR1 LGHNA and CDR2 YSLEER. The CDR3 reads CASSREPPQRGMDEQFF. DNA for the CDR3: TGCGCCAGCAGCCGCGAGCCCCCGCAGAGAGGCATGGATGAGCAGTTCTTC.

The chain carries TRBV15 and TRBJ1-3, with unresolved D. The CDR3 extends over 15 amino acids. The ends were cut back, 5 bases at V and 0 bases at J, with 11 bases in the middle. Per the germline V gene, CDR1 is LNHNV and CDR2 is YYDKDF (reference sequence). CDR3 in amino acids: CATSAAGDSGNTIYF. CDR3 sequence (DNA): TGTGCCACCAGCGCGGCGGGTGACTCTGGAAACACCATATATTTT.

V is TRBV30 and J is TRBJ2-3; TRBD2 agrees at 8 bases. CDR1 and CDR2 (germline): GTSNPN, SVGIG (reference sequence). The CDR3 extends over 18 amino acids. With V trimmed by 2 bases and J by 1 base, 14 bases remained unmatched. CDR3 amino acids: CAWSPLLGSGRRTDTQYF. The CDR3 bases are TGTGCCTGGAGTCCACTGTTGGGAAGCGGGAGACGCACAGATACGCAGTATTTT. Based on the CDR3 plus reference TRBV30 and TRBJ2-3, the full variable domain is SQTIHQWPATLVQPVGSPLSLECTVEGTSNPNLYWYRQAAGRGLQLLFYSVGIGQISSEVPQNLSASRPQDRQFILSSKKLLLSDSGFYLCAWSPLLGSGRRTDTQYFGPGTRLTVL.

This rearrangement joins TRBV28 to TRBJ1-5, with D possibly being TRBD1 (6 bases). CDR1 is MDHEN, CDR2 SYDVKM, per germline. Trimming removed 5 bases at V and 3 bases at J, with 14 bases between. This CDR3 spans 15 amino acids. This CDR3 reads CASSSRQENNQPQHF. DNA for the CDR3: TGTGCCAGCAGTAGTCGACAGGAGAACAATCAGCCCCAGCATTTT.

V and J are TRBV5-1 and TRBJ2-6; D might be TRBD2 (5 bases). The V gene lost 4 bases and the J gene lost 0 bases, with 5 bases spanning the gap. The length of the CDR3 is 14 residues. In germline, CDR1 is SGHRS, CDR2 YFSETQ. Here the CDR3 reads CASSGSSGANVLTF. The DNA of the CDR3 is TGCGCCAGCAGCGGGAGCTCTGGGGCCAACGTCCTGACTTTC.

The V call is TRBV5-6, the J call TRBJ1-1, with 9 nucleotides matching TRBD1. The CDR3 has 17 residues. The germline V gene encodes CDR1 SGHDT and CDR2 YYEEEE. The V segment lost 6 bases and the J segment 4 bases; nucleotides outside the gene matches: 16. The CDR3 bases are TGTGCCAGCACCCCCGTCGGCGGGACAGGGCCCTTCACTGAAGCTTTCTTT. The encoded protein is CASTPVGGTGPFTEAFF.